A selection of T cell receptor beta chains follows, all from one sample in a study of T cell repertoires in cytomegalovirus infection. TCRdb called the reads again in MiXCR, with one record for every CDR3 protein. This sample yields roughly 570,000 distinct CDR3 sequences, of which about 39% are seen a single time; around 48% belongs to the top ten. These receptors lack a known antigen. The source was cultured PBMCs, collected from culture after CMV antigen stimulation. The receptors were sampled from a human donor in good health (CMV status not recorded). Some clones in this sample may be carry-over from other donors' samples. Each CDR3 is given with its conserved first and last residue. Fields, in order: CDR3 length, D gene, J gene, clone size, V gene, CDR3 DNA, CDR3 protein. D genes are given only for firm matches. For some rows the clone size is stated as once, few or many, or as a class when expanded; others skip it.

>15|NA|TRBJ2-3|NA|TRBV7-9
TGTGCCAGCAGCTTCGGGGACCTACTCACAGATACGCAGTATTTT
CASSFGDLLTDTQYF
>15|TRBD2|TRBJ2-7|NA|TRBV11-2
TGTGCCAGCAGCTCCTTACTAGCGGGAGGGCCCGAGCAGTACTTC
CASSSLLAGGPEQYF
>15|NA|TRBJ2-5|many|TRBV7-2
TGTGCCAGCAGCTTAGTCCCCGGGCTTCAGGAGACCCAGTACTTC
CASSLVPGLQETQYF
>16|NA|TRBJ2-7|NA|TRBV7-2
TGTGCCAGCAGCCCCACGATCTCCGGGTCGGCCTACGAGCAGTACTTC
CASSPTISGSAYEQYF
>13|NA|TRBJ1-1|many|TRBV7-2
TGTGCCAGCAGCAAGGAGATGAACACTGAAGCTTTCTTT
CASSKEMNTEAFF
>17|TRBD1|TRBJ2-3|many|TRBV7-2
TGTGCCAGCAGCTCAATTTCAACGGGACAGCACACAGATACGCAGTATTTT
CASSSISTGQHTDTQYF
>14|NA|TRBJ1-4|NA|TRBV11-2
TGTGCCAGCAGCTTAGCGGCAGCACGTGAAAAACTGTTTTTT
CASSLAAAREKLFF
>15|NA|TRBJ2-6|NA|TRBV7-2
TGTGCCAGCAGCTTAGCGTCTTCTGGGGCCAACGTCCTGACTTTC
CASSLASSGANVLTF
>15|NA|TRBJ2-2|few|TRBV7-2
TGTGCCAGCAGCTTAGATCCAGGGTTCACCGGGGAGCTGTTTTTT
CASSLDPGFTGELFF
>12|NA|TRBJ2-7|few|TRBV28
TGTGCCAGCAGCGCGGCTACCTACGAGCAGTACTTC
CASSAATYEQYF
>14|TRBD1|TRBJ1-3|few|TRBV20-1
TGCAGTGCTACCTCCGGGACAGGGACGGACACCATATATTTT
CSATSGTGTDTIYF
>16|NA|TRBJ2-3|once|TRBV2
TGTGCCAGCAGCGCCGCCGGGAGCATCACCCTCGATACGCAGTATTTT
CASSAAGSITLDTQYF
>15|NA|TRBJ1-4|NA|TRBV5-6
TGTGCCAGCAGCCTGGGACCCTCGAGGGCTGAAAAACTGTTTTTT
CASSLGPSRAEKLFF
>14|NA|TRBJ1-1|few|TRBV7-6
TGTGCCAGCAGCTTAGTTGTACGTAACACTGAAGCTTTCTTT
CASSLVVRNTEAFF
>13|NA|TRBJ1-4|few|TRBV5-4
TGTGCCAGCAGCCCTGGGAGGGACGAAAAACTGTTTTTT
CASSPGRDEKLFF
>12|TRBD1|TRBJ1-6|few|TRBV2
TGTGCCAGCAGAGACAGGGGCGCACCCCTCCACTTT
CASRDRGAPLHF
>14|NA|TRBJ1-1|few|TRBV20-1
TGCAGTGCTATTAGAGAACAGGGAAACACTGAAGCTTTCTTT
CSAIREQGNTEAFF
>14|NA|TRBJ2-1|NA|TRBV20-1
TGCAGTGCTAGAGATCTCAAATCCTACAATGAGCAGTTCTTC
CSARDLKSYNEQFF
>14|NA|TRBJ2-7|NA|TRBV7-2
TGTGCCAGCAGCTTCCCCGGGGGTACCGACGAGCAGTACTTC
CASSFPGGTDEQYF
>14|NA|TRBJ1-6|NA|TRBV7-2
TGTGCCAGCAGCCTCTTAGGGCCCAACTCACCCCTCCACTTT
CASSLLGPNSPLHF
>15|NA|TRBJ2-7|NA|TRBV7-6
TGTGCCAGCAGCTTAGCCGGGCCTGAGGGCTACGAGCAGTACTTC
CASSLAGPEGYEQYF
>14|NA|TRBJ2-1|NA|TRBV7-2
TGTGCCAGCAGCTTAGTACAGGGAGTTGGGGAGCAGTTCTTC
CASSLVQGVGEQFF
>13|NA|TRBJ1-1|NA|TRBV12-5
TGTGCTAGTGCCATAGGGGTGAACACTGAAGCTTTCTTT
CASAIGVNTEAFF
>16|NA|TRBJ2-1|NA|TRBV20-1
TGCAGTGCTAGTACGGCAGGGGACATCTCCTACAATGAGCAGTTCTTC
CSASTAGDISYNEQFF
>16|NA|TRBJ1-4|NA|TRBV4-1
TGCGCCAGCAGCCAAGATCGAGGGAGAACTAATGAAAAACTGTTTTTT
CASSQDRGRTNEKLFF
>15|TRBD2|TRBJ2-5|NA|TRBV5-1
TGCGCCAGCAGCTTGTCGACGGGGGGAAGAGAGACCCAGTACTTC
CASSLSTGGRETQYF
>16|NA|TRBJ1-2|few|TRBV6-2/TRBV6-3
TGTGCCAGCAGTTACGCCGCGGTCCTCCCTTATTATGGCTACACCTTC
CASSYAAVLPYYGYTF
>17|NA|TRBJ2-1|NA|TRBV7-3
TGTGCCAGCAGCTTAACCCAGACCGGCTCCCGGAGGGATGAGCAGTTCTTC
CASSLTQTGSRRDEQFF
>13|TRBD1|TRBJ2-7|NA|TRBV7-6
TGTGCCAGCAGCCCGGACAGGGAATCCGAGCAGTACTTC
CASSPDRESEQYF
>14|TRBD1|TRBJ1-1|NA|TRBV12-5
TGTGCTAGTGGTAGGGGACAGATGAACACTGAAGCTTTCTTT
CASGRGQMNTEAFF
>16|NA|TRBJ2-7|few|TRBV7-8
TGTGCCAGCAGCTTAGCCTTGTGGGCAGGTGGCCACGAGCAGTACTTC
CASSLALWAGGHEQYF
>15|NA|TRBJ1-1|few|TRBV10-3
TGTGCCATCAGTGAGTCCCGGGGGGCGAACACTGAAGCTTTCTTT
CAISESRGANTEAFF
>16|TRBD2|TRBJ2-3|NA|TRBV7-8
TGTGCCAGCACCCACCAGCGGGGGGGCCTCACAGATACGCAGTATTTT
CASTHQRGGLTDTQYF
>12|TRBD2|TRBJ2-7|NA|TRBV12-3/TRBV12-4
TGTGCCAGCAGCCCAGGACTAGCGGAGCAGTACTTC
CASSPGLAEQYF
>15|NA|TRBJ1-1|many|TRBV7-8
TGTGCCAGCAGCTTACCGTGGGGGGGGAGGTCTGAAGCTTTCTTT
CASSLPWGGRSEAFF
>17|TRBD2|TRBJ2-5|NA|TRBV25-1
TGTGCCAGCAGTGACCCCTCTAGCGGGGGGCACCAAGAGACCCAGTACTTC
CASSDPSSGGHQETQYF
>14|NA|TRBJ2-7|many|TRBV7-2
TGTGCCAGCAGCCCTATGACGGGGGCCTACGAGCAGTACTTC
CASSPMTGAYEQYF
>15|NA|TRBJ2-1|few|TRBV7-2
TGTGCCAGCAGCTTAGGGGCTAGCATCTACAATGAGCAGTTCTTC
CASSLGASIYNEQFF
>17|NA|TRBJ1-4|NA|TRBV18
TGTGCCAGCTCACCAGTGGGGGAACTTGCAACTAATGAAAAACTGTTTTTT
CASSPVGELATNEKLFF
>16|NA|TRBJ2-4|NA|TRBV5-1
TGCGCCAGCAGCCCCCGATCGGATCTAGCCAAAAACATTCAGTACTTC
CASSPRSDLAKNIQYF
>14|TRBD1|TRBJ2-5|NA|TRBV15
TGTGCCACCAGCACCACAGGGGAACAAGAGACCCAGTACTTC
CATSTTGEQETQYF
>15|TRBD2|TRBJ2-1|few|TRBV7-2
TGTGCCAGCAGCAAGGGACTAGCGGGAACCCTCGAGCAGTTCTTC
CASSKGLAGTLEQFF
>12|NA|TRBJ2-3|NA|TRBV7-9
TGTGCCAGCACCTCCCCGGGCAATACGCAGTATTTT
CASTSPGNTQYF
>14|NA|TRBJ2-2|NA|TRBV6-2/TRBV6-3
TGTGCCAGCAGGCGGGCCACGAACACCGGGGAGCTGTTTTTT
CASRRATNTGELFF
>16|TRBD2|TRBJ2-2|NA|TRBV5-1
TGCGCCAGCAGCTGGGGGACTAGCGGGAGTCCCGGGGAGCTGTTTTTT
CASSWGTSGSPGELFF
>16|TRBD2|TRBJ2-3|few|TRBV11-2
TGTGCCAGCAGCCCCCGGCTAGCGGGGGTTTCAGATACGCAGTATTTT
CASSPRLAGVSDTQYF
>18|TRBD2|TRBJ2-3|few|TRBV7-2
TGTGCCAGCAGCTTTAGGGGTCCAGCGGGGGTACTCACAGATACGCAGTATTTT
CASSFRGPAGVLTDTQYF
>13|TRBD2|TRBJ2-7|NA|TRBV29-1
TGCAGCGTTAAACACAGCGGGACCTACGAGCAGTACTTC
CSVKHSGTYEQYF
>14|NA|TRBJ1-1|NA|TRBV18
TGTGCCAGCCGCGAAGGGGGGCTGTATAAGGGAGCTTTCTTT
CASREGGLYKGAFF
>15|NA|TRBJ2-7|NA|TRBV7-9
TGTGCCAGCAGCTTAGTTTCCCGGGGGAACTACGAGCAGTACTTC
CASSLVSRGNYEQYF
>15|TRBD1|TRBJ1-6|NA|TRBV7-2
TGTGCCAGCAGCTTAATATGGCAGGGGGGTTCACCCCTCCACTTT
CASSLIWQGGSPLHF
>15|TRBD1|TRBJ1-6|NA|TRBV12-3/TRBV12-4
TGTGCCAGCAGTCTCGACAGGGGGAGGAGTTCACCCCTCCACTTT
CASSLDRGRSSPLHF
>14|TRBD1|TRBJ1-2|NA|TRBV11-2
TGTGCCAGCAGCTTAGCGGGACAGAACTATGGCTACACCTTC
CASSLAGQNYGYTF
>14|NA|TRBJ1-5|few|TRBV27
TGTGCCAGCAGTCAAACAGGGCCGAGTCAGCCCCAGCATTTT
CASSQTGPSQPQHF
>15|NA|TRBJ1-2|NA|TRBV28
TGTGCCAGCAGCCCAACAGGGTCCTTTAGCTATGGCTACACCTTC
CASSPTGSFSYGYTF
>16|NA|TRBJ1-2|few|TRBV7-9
TGTGCCAGCAGCTTAGAGGGCAGGTCCATATCCTATGGCTACACCTTC
CASSLEGRSISYGYTF
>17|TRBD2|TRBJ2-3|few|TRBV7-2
TGTGCCAGCAGCCAACATACTAGCGGGAGTGGCACAGATACGCAGTATTTT
CASSQHTSGSGTDTQYF
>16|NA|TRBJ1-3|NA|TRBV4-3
TGCGCCAGCAGATCAAGGAGGGGGTACTCTGGAAACACCATATATTTT
CASRSRRGYSGNTIYF
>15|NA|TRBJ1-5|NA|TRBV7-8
TGTGCCAGCACCAACCGATGGGGCGCGGGCCAGCCCCAGCATTTT
CASTNRWGAGQPQHF
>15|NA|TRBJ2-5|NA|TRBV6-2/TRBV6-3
TGTGCCAGCAGTTACCCCCGACAGGACCAAGAGACCCAGTACTTC
CASSYPRQDQETQYF